This T cell receptor (beta chain) derives from a study of T cell changes during pregnancy in multiple sclerosis. This clone appeared once. Some clones are missing from TCRdb's copy, which holds only in-frame ones; the method was immunoSEQ multiplex PCR. The table includes 69,000 or so clones, roughly 92% detected once. Source: peripheral blood, taken in the third trimester of pregnancy. This TCR derives from a female donor in good health, enrolled as a control in a pregnancy study.

The CDR3 sequence is CASSLYSPVSGNTEAFF. CDR3 in DNA: TGTGCCAGCAGTTTATATAGTCCCGTCAGCGGGAACACTGAAGCTTTCTTT. The chain joins TRBV27 to TRBJ1-1, with no clear D. V gave up 1 base and J gave up 1 base, with 16 bases separating them. Germline-derived CDR1 and CDR2 are MNHEY and SMNVEV (reference sequence). The CDR3 has 17 amino acids.